This T cell receptor (beta chain) was identified in a study of blood T cell repertoires in COVID-19 (dated by TCRdb to 2018 to 2021). Broadly, across the study: Samples covering the acute and convalescent phases of COVID-19 were provided by collaborators in the United States, Italy and Spain. The prospective study material was composed of cDNA or gDNA derived from T cells, B-cell-depleted T cells, or PBMCs. Deeply sampled blood TCRbeta repertoires from subjects exposed to, actively infected with, or recovered from COVID-19 were included in the dataset. A freely available public database, intended as a resource for researchers studying the immune response to SARS-CoV-2, is where the repertoires were released. Samples came from the ongoing ImmuneRACE study (first 160 participants) plus 1,254 subjects from 6 global collaborators. Nearly every sample came with metadata listing a de-identified subject ID, COVID-19 status, age in years and sex. Where available, HLA class I and class II types were obtained from metadata supplied by the sample provider rather than from assay-based typing. Summary of the overall study and its limitations: The amount of clinical and demographic metadata varied by source and participant and was provided uncurated.

This clone was picked up a small number of times. Its binding antigen is unknown. It has no much larger one-base neighbor in the sample; base qualities were not kept. The germline V gene yields MNHEY for CDR1 and SVGAGI for CDR2. V is pared back by 5 bases and J by 4 bases, with 9 bases lying between the germline termini. The CDR3 covers 12 residues, taking in both the cysteine and the phenylalanine. CDR3 DNA only is kept here, 36 bases in frame from base 1. Each collaborating institution followed its own protocols to collect whole blood in K2EDTA tubes. For TCRbeta analysis, collaborators shipped samples in one of three forms: frozen whole blood, isolated PBMCs, or DNA extracted from either of those sample types. The immunoSEQ Assay, a bias-controlled multiplex PCR, was used to amplify TCRbeta CDR3 regions from genomic DNA. For the original study's pipeline: Nucleated cell counts per sample were estimated from amplification of reference gene primers within the assay. To quantify the absolute abundance of each unique TCRbeta CDR3 rearrangement, sequence reads were collapsed and filtered. Productive Simpson clonality was computed per sample as the square root of Simpson's diversity index over productive rearrangements. The source is immuneACCESS, and TCRdb retained only in-frame sequences with V and J called. Part of the clones is not carried over; for the studies checked, unresolved V genes explain less than half of this, and the remainder is unexplained. That table supplies the V and J calls and clone size; D and trimming were determined from the DNA. The sample has about 34,000 clones on record, about 75% of them singletons. Approximately 14% of the sample rests with the top ten.

The sample consisted of peripheral blood. The sequence derives from a man older than 75 with active or convalescent COVID-19. Recombination linked TRBV6-5 to TRBJ2-7, with a tentative D gene TRBD2 over 6 matching bases. The DNA reads as follows: TGTGCCAGCAGTAAGACTAGTTACGAGCAGTACTTC. Its protein is CASSKTSYEQYF.